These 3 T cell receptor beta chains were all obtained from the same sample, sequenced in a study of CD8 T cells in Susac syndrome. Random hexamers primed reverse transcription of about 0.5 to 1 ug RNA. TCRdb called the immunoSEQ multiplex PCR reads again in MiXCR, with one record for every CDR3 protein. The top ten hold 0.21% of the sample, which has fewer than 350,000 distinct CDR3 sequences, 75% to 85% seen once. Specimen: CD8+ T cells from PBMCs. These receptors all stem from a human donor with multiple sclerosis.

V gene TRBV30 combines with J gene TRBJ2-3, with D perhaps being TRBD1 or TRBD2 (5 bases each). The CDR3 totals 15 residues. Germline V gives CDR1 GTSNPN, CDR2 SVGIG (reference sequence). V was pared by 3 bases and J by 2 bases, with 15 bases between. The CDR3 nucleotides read TGTGCCTGGAGGGGGGAGTTCGCCGACACAGATACGCAGTATTTT. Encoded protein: CAWRGEFADTDTQYF.

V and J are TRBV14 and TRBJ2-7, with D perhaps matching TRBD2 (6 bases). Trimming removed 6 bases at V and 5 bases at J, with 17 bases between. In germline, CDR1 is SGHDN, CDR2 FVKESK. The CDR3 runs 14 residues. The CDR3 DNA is TGTGCCAGCAGTAGTTTGGGAGGAACCCACGAGCAGTACTTC. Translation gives CASSSLGGTHEQYF. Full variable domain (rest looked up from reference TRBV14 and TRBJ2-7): EAGVTQFPSHSVIEKGQTVTLRCDPISGHDNLYWYRRVMGKEIKFLLHFVKESKQDESGMPNNRFLAERTGGTYSTLKVQPAELEDSGVYFCASSSLGGTHEQYFGPGTRLTVT.

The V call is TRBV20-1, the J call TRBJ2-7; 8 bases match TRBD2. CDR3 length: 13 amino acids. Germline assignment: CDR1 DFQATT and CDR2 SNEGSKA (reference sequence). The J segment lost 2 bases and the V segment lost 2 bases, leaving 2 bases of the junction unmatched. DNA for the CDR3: TGCAGTGCTAGACCGGGAGGGACCTACGAGCAGTACTTC. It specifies CSARPGGTYEQYF.